This record looks at one TCR beta chain sequence and its context. This sample is part of a study of OX40 agonist ivuxolimab in advanced cancers. Study summary: Intravenous ivuxolimab was administered to patients every 2 weeks at 0.01 to 10 mg/kg.

Libraries were prepared by immunoSEQ multiplex PCR; TCRdb keeps only in-frame clonotypes and omits some of them. The sample has about 84,000 clones; more than 80% are singletons. Germline loops: CDR1 SGHNT, CDR2 YYREEE (reference sequence). The CDR3 contains 15 residues. V lost 2 bases to trimming and J lost 7 bases; unmatched junction nucleotides: 5. The source material was CD4+ or CD8+ T cells sorted from blood, sampled in a trial of the OX40 agonist ivuxolimab. This clonotype was obtained from an adult with an advanced solid tumor such as melanoma, head and neck, liver or kidney cancer. V usage is TRBV5-4 and J usage is TRBJ2-1; 11 positions match TRBD2. This chain's CDR3 is CASSFSGGAQNEQFF. The CDR3 DNA reads TGTGCCAGCAGCTTTAGCGGGGGGGCACAGAATGAGCAGTTCTTC.